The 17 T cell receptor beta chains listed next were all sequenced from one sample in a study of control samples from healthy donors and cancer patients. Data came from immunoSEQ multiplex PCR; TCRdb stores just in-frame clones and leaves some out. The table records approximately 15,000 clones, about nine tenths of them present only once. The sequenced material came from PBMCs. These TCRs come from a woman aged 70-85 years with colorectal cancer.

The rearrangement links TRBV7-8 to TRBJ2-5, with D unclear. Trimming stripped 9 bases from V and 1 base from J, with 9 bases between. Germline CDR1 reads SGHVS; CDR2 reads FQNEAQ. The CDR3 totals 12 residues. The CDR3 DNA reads TGTGCCAGTGGACCCTTCCAAGAGACCCAGTACTTC. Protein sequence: CASGPFQETQYF.

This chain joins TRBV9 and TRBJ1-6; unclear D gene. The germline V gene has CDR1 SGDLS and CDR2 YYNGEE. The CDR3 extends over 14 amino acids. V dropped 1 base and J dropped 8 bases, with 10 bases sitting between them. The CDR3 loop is CASSVSDNYSPLHF. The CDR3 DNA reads TGTGCCAGCAGCGTATCAGACAACTATTCACCCCTCCACTTT.

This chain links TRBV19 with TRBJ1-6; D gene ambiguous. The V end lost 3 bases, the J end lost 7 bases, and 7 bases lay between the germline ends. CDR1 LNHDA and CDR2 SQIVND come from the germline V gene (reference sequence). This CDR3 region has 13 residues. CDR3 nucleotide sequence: TGTGCCAGTAGTATGAGGTTGAATTCACCCCTCCACTTT. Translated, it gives CASSMRLNSPLHF.

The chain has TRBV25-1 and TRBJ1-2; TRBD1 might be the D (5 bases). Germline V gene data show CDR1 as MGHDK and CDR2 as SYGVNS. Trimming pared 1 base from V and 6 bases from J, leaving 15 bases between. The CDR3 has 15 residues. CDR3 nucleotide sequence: TGTGCCAGCAGTGAATGGGGGACTTCAACGGATGGCTACACCTTC. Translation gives CASSEWGTSTDGYTF.

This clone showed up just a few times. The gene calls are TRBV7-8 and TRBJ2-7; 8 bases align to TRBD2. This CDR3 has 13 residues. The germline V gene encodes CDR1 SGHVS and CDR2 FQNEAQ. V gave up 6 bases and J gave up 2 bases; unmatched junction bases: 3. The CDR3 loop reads CASRPGLAYEQYF. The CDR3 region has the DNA TGTGCCAGCAGACCGGGACTAGCCTACGAGCAGTACTTC.

The CDR3 coding sequence is TGTGCCAGCAGCCCGCAGATAACTGAAGCTTTCTTT. As protein: CASSPQITEAFF. V is TRBV7-9 and J is TRBJ1-1; D not certain. The CDR3 covers 12 residues. Germline V gene lookup returns CDR1 SEHNR and CDR2 FQNEAQ (reference sequence). V gave up 5 bases and J gave up 5 bases, with 9 bases separating them.

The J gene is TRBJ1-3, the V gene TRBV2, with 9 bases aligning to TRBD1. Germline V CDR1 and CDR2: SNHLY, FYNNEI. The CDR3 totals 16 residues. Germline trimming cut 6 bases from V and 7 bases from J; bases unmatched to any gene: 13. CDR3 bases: TGTGCCAGCAGAACCGGGACAGGGAGCTTTCATAACACCATATATTTT. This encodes CASRTGTGSFHNTIYF.

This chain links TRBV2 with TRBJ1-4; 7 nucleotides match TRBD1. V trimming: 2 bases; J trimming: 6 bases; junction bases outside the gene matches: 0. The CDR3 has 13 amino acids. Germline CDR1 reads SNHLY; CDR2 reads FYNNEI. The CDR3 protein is CASSERGHEKLFF. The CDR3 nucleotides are TGTGCCAGCAGTGAAAGGGGGCATGAAAAACTGTTTTTT.

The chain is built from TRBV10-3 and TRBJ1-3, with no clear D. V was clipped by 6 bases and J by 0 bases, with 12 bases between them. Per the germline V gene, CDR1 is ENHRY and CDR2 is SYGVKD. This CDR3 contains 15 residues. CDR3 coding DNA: TGTGCCATCAGGAACGACGGGAACTCTGGAAACACCATATATTTT. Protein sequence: CAIRNDGNSGNTIYF.

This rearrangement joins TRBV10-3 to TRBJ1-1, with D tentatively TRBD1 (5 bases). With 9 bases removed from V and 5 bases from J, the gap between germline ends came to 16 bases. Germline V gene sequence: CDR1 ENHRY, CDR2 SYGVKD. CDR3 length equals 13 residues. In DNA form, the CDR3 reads TGTGCCATTACAGGACGGGAGGGGACTGAAGCTTTCTTT. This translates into CAITGREGTEAFF.

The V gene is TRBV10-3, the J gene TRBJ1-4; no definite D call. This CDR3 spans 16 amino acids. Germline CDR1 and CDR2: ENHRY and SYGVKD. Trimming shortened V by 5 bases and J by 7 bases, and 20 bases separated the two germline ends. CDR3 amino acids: CAISSDLGSRREKLFF. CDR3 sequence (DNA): TGTGCCATCAGTAGCGACCTTGGGTCCCGCCGTGAAAAACTGTTTTTT.

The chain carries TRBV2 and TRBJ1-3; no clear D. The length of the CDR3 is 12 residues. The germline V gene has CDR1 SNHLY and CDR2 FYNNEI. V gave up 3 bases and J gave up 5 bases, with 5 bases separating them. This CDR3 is CASSDSRNTIYF. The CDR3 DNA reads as TGTGCCAGCAGTGACAGCAGAAACACCATATATTTT.

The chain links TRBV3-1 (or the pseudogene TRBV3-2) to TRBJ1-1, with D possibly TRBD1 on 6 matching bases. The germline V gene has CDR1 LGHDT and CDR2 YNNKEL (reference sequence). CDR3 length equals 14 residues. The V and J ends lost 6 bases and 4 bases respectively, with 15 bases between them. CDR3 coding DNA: TGTGCCAGCAGTCTAGGGGGGGGCCTCACTGAAGCTTTCTTT. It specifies CASSLGGGLTEAFF.

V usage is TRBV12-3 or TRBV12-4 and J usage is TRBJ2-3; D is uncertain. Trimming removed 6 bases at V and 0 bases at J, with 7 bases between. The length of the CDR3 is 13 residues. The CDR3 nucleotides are TGTGCCAGCAGCTCTTCTAGCACAGATACGCAGTATTTT. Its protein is CASSSSSTDTQYF.

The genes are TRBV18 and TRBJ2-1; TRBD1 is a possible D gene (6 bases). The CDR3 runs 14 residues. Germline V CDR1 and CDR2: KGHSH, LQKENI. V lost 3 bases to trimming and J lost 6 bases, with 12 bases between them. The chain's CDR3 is CASSPGHQFNEQFF. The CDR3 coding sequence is TGTGCCAGCTCACCGGGACACCAGTTCAATGAGCAGTTCTTC.

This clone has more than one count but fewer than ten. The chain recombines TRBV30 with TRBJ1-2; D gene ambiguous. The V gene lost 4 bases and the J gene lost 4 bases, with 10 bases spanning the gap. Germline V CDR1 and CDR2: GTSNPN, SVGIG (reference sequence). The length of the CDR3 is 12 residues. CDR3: CAWTTSGYGYTF. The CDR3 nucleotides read TGTGCCTGGACTACCTCCGGCTATGGCTACACCTTC.

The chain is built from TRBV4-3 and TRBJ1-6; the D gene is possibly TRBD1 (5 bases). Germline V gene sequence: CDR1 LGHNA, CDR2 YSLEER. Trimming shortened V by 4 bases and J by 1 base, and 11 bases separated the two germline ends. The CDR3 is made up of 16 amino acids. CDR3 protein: CASSLTGGSYNSPLHF. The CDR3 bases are TGCGCCAGCAGCCTCACTGGGGGATCCTATAATTCACCCCTCCACTTT.